This paragraph covers one TCR beta chain sequence. This clone was picked up a small number of times. Its antigen is still unknown. The sample holds no much larger clone one base away, and base qualities are not on file. This specimen comes from a study of cytomegalovirus exposure and HLA in healthy donors (TCRdb year 2017). Turning to the overall study: In an earlier analysis of 450 to 750 of the donors, around 300 Gb of sequence data and 90 million to 120 million unique TCR beta sequences from 150 million to 200 million T cells were reported. The T cell repertoires of 666 subjects were profiled by immunosequencing and related to cytomegalovirus serostatus. Among 398 genotyped donors of the cohort, an average of around 240,000 unique TCR beta nucleotide sequences was sequenced per donor, of which about 19% were non-productive. In addition to the first cohort of several hundred subjects, a separate validation cohort of 130 or so different subjects was used. HLA typing included class I and class II loci at four-digit resolution. A few DR-DQ haplotypes were treated as single units for association and clustering because of strong linkage in the cohort. Alongside the repertoire data, information on donor age, sex, ethnicity and CMV serostatus was compiled. To study patterns of TCR occurrence, a later analysis re-analyzed previously published TCR beta repertoires from hundreds of donors and added high-resolution HLA genotyping. To decide whether each TCR beta V gene segment behaved as functional or pseudogenic, an earlier analysis of nearly 600 of the donors relied on high-throughput TCR beta sequencing. A later genetic analysis took genome-wide SNP genotypes for about three fifths of the roughly 700 donors and used that subset as a discovery cohort. The number of donors typed differed by locus, with about 629-630 for A, B, C, DRB1 and DQB1, 522 for DQA1, about 610 for DPA1, and approximately 470 for DPB1. To predict cytomegalovirus infection status, the study brought together high-throughput TCR immunosequencing, statistical association of individual TCRs with disease status, and machine learning. In the later analysis, no new phenotypic data were used to find candidate immune exposures; instead, reliance was placed on TCR beta sequences and their occurrence across donors. The study aimed to test whether signatures of past pathogen exposure could be identified by cataloging public T cell receptors. Among the roughly 380 genotyped donors, 81% belonged to the genetic ancestry cluster associated with self-reported Caucasian donors. An early release covering roughly 640 HLA-typed donors comprised around 300 gigabases of sequencing data and roughly 86 million unique TCR sequences. Every discovery cohort repertoire had been produced on one sequencing platform.

Taken from cysteine to phenylalanine, the CDR3 has 13 residues. Kept here is only the CDR3 DNA, which spans 39 bases and is read in frame from base 1. Taken from the germline V gene (reference sequence), the CDR1 and CDR2 loops are SGHKS and YYEKEE. The germline ends are 10 bases apart after V is trimmed by 4 bases and J by 8 bases. Beyond this particular receptor, the publication reports: In both the original and validation cohorts, the classifier was reported to diagnose cytomegalovirus status with high specificity and sensitivity. While some public TCRs were present in many individuals, most TCR sequences turned up only very rarely across donors. Immune exposure information for the cohort was limited to CMV serostatus. A cluster of highly shared sequence variants was judged likely to be a technical artifact of the sequencing pipeline. Roughly uniform sequencing depth across donors was assumed in presence/absence analyses, although this assumption may not hold. HLA typing was unavailable for some donors at each locus, so association tests used only the typed subset. A later genetic analysis associated a missense DCLRE1C variant with V-gene and J-gene trimming of TCR beta chains, and an independent cohort replicated the association. A later analysis reported that several top co-occurrence clusters appeared linked to parvovirus B19, influenza, CMV and Epstein-Barr virus. The authors suggested that the approach could potentially be extended to other disease states and immunological phenotypes. A later analysis found that TCR association rates varied across HLA loci, with DRB1 alleles showing the most associated TCRs and HLA-C alleles the fewest. Because counts were too low, more than 15 rarely observed V segments, including chromosome 9 orphons, were excluded from the earlier analysis of around 640 of the donors. The study gave a list of some 150 TCR beta chains associated with cytomegalovirus. In this cohort, only TCR beta chains were sequenced, and detectable features were limited by the absence of alpha or paired-chain data. In vitro tests confirmed that a few of the cytomegalovirus-associated TCR beta chains recognize cytomegalovirus antigens. Broadly in line with IMGT annotations, most TCR beta V segments showed up in productive rearrangements about 90% or about 30% of the time in an earlier analysis of 587 of the donors. Linkage disequilibrium might explain the correlated functional status among segregating V segments, but an unknown experimental factor could not be excluded. In a later analysis, most CMV-associated TCR beta chains were found to appear HLA-restricted, with HLA associations seemingly driven largely by CMV exposure. According to a later genetic analysis, donors in an Asian-associated ancestry cluster had fewer N-insertions in productive TCRs than the approximately 630-donor mean. Some IMGT-functional V segments, including TRBV6-2 and TRBV6-3, could not be distinguished by the 87-base-pair reads and were therefore excluded. A later analysis found that HLA-associated TCR beta chains were more clonally expanded and had lower generation probabilities than equally common non-associated chains. A further reported finding was that TCR beta sequences accurately predicted the HLA-A and HLA-B alleles for most subjects in the first cohort. A later analysis associated 15,000 to 20,000 TCR beta sequences with specific HLA alleles at a false discovery rate of 0.05. When HLA alleles, especially DR and DQ, strongly co-occurred, TCR associations were difficult to assign to individual alleles.

Library preparation used the immunoSEQ multiplex PCR assay. For the multiplex PCR, a mixture combining 60 forward primers for TCR Vbeta segments and 13 reverse primers for TCR Jbeta segments was used. A multiplex PCR assay on genomic DNA amplified the CDR3 region of rearranged TCR beta genes. On the Illumina HiSeq System, the amplified TCR beta libraries were sequenced as 87-base-pair reads. For the original study's pipeline: A later analysis tallied around 82 million unique TCR beta chains across the 640 or so repertoires, and some 10 million of those chains were shared by two or more donors. A nearest-neighbor algorithm error-corrected the raw reads and collapsed the reads into unique sequences, merging closely related sequences to remove PCR and sequencing errors. CDR3 sequences were aligned to IMGT reference sequences to assign V, D and J gene segments. Each retained sequence needed at least a six-nucleotide match to both a V gene segment and a J gene segment. A rearrangement was called productive if the CDR3 had no stop codons and remained in frame with V and J, and every other rearrangement was called non-productive. Following IMGT convention, CDR3 was defined as the stretch from the second conserved V-encoded cysteine up to the conserved J-encoded phenylalanine. In an earlier analysis of more than 550 of the donors, sequences lacking an unambiguous match to a single V gene segment were excluded. An earlier analysis of approximately 590 of the donors called V segments functional above 56.7% productive rearrangements and segregating when the between-donor standard deviation exceeded 5%. To diagnose cytomegalovirus status from the catalog of TCR beta chain sequences, a statistical classification framework was built. In a later analysis, TCR nucleotide sequences were compared against IMGT/GENE-DB human TR gene sequences so that V and J genes could be assigned. Using the TCRdist pipeline, a later analysis assigned CDR3 sequences along with most-parsimonious VDJ recombination scenarios. A later analysis defined each TCR beta chain by its CDR3 amino acid sequence plus V-gene family, and excluded reads lacking a unique V-gene family. As a way to deal with suspected cross-contamination and a sequencing artifact, a later analysis dropped under 600 nucleotide sequences that were highly shared and had low generation probability. For each public chain, a later analysis derived a clonal expansion index from normalized ranks of inferred template counts within each repertoire. In a later analysis, generation probabilities were computed with a VDJ recombination model fitted to out-of-frame rearrangements, and the resulting probabilities were checked against IGoR. A later analysis scored TCR-TCR, TCR-HLA and TCR-CMV co-occurrence with hypergeometric tests, applying a repertoire-size bias correction to TCR pairs. In a later analysis, false discovery rates were estimated by permuting HLA or CMV assignments 20 times. In a later analysis, co-occurring TCRs were grouped using DBSCAN, with TCRdist sequence similarity added in when clustering inside HLA-allele-positive subsets. Co-occurrence clustering excluded repertoires with fewer than 30,000 or more than 120,000 public chains, plus five with anomalous nucleotide sharing. Held by TCRdb, this immuneACCESS table contains in-frame sequences only and omits some clones. Under half of the omission traces to an unresolved V gene where checked; the cause of the rest is unknown. D and trimming were read from the DNA, whereas the V and J calls and clone size are those reported in that table. The sample has over 150,000 clones on record, roughly four fifths of them singletons. Around 10% of the sample is held by the ten biggest clonotypes.

In total, approximately 690 healthy bone marrow donors made up the cohort. At the time of sampling, every cohort member was nominally healthy, though immune exposures that went unrecorded were likely present. The donor was CMV seropositive and was included in the group of 250 to 350 seropositive cohort members. Every donor gave a peripheral blood sample, and the peripheral blood mononuclear cells from that sample were used for TCR beta sequencing. Genomic DNA extraction from the blood cell samples was performed with the Qiagen DNeasy Blood Extraction Kit. The clonotype originates from a man in his forties or fifties in good health and CMV-seropositive. The chain links TRBV5-5 with TRBJ1-6; the D gene cannot be resolved reliably. Sample: PBMCs. The DNA is TGTGCCAGCAGCCTTTTTGCGTATTCACCCCTCCACTTT. It translates as CASSLFAYSPLHF.